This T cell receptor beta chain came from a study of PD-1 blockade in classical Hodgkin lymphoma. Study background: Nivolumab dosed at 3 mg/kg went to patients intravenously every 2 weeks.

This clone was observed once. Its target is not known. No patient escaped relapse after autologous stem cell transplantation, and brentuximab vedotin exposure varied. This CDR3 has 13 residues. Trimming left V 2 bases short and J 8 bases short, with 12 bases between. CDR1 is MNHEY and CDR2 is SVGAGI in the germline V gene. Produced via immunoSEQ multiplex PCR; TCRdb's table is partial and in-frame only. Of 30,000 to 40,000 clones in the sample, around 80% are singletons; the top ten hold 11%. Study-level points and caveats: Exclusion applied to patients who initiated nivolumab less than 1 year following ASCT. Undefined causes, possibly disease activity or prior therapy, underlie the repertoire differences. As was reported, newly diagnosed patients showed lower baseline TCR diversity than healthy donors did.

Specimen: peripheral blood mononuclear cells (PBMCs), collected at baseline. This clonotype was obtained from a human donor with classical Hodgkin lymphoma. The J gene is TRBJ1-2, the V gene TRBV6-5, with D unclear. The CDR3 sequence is CASSYTGSRGYTF. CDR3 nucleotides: TGTGCCAGCAGTTACACGGGATCTCGGGGCTACACCTTC.